This T cell receptor (beta chain) stems from a study of a mutant IDH1 vaccine in newly diagnosed glioma. Turning to the study itself: The first vaccination came 4-6 weeks after radiotherapy alone, or with temozolomide cycles.

Specified time point: week 47, end of study. Topical imiquimod accompanied each vaccine dose, which consisted of 300 ug of mutant IDH1 20-mer peptide. With regard to this clone: The antigen is unknown.

Profiled with immunoSEQ multiplex PCR; TCRdb holds only in-frame clones, not every one. This table has around 65,000 clones, over 80% appearing once. The germline V gene has CDR1 MNHEY and CDR2 SVGAGI. CDR3 length: 15 amino acids. The V gene lost 2 bases and the J gene lost 3 bases, with 11 bases spanning the gap. Specimen: PBMCs, collected from a glioma patient whose treatment included an IDH1 peptide vaccine. V gene TRBV6-5 combines with J gene TRBJ1-3, with a weak D call TRBD1 (5 bases). The TCR was taken from a man between 25 and 39 years old with glioma. The CDR3 reads CASSYARASGNTIYF. The CDR3 region has the DNA TGTGCCAGCAGTTACGCCAGGGCAAGTGGAAACACCATATATTTT.